The 8 T cell receptor beta chains below all came from one sample that was sequenced in a study of Graves' ophthalmopathy and Graves' hyperthyroidism. The study amplified TCR beta CDR3 regions using RNA transcripts. Scientists carried out first-round RT-PCR using HTBI primers and then a second-round multiplex PCR. TCRdb processed the multiplex PCR reads anew with MiXCR; each CDR3 protein has one entry. Among roughly 610,000 distinct CDR3 sequences listed, 22% were seen once. Specimen: peripheral blood. All receptors come from a young woman with stable Graves' hyperthyroidism. Some clones in this sample may be carry-over from other donors' samples.

This clonotype was seen at least ten times. The chain is built from TRBV12-3 or TRBV12-4 and TRBJ2-2, with TRBD1 as a possible D gene (5 bases). The CDR3 is made up of 14 amino acids. Trimming pared 7 bases from V and 6 bases from J, leaving 15 bases between. The CDR3 reads CASITMLGAGELFF. The CDR3 DNA reads as TGTGCCAGCATTACCATGTTAGGGGCCGGGGAGCTGTTTTTT.

This clonotype was observed at least ten times. The chain employs TRBV5-1 and TRBJ1-1; D ambiguous. The germline CDR1 and CDR2 sequences are SGHRS and YFSETQ. CDR3 length: 13 amino acids. V lost 4 bases and J lost 4, with 11 bases in between. The CDR3, as DNA: TGCGCCAGCAGCCGGAACGTAGGCACTGAAGCTTTCTTT. Residues: CASSRNVGTEAFF.

This clonotype occurred many times. The chain combines TRBV19 with TRBJ1-5; TRBD1 is a possible D gene (5 bases). This CDR3 has 16 amino acids. V lost 3 bases and J lost 0, with 12 bases in between. Germline CDR1 is LNHDA and CDR2 is SQIVND (reference sequence). CDR3 sequence (DNA): TGTGCCAGTAGTATTCCGACAGCCTATAGCAATCAGCCCCAGCATTTT. This translates into CASSIPTAYSNQPQHF.

This clonotype was found many times. The rearrangement uses TRBV28 and TRBJ1-5; 7 nucleotides align to TRBD1. This CDR3 comprises 16 residues. Germline V gene sequence: CDR1 MDHEN, CDR2 SYDVKM. The V and J ends lost 6 bases and 0 bases, in that order; junction bases with no gene match: 8. CDR3 bases: TGTGCCAGCAGGATAGGGACAGCGAATAGCAATCAGCCCCAGCATTTT. This sequence encodes CASRIGTANSNQPQHF.

This clonotype was detected ten times or more. The chain is built from TRBV14 and TRBJ2-7; TRBD1 agrees at 7 bases. CDR3 length equals 14 residues. Trimming took 0 bases from V and 3 from J; bases not matched to a gene: 2. The germline CDR1 and CDR2 sequences are SGHDN and FVKESK. The CDR3 is CASSQETGFYEQYF. The CDR3, as DNA: TGTGCCAGCAGCCAAGAGACAGGGTTCTACGAGCAGTACTTC.

The CDR3 loop is CASSLGQAGDTQYF. The DNA for the CDR3 is TGTGCCAGCAGTTTAGGACAGGCTGGGGATACGCAGTATTTT. The chain is built from TRBV12-3 or TRBV12-4 and TRBJ2-3, with D perhaps matching TRBD1 (6 bases). Trimming pared 1 base from V and 6 bases from J, leaving 11 bases between. The CDR3 is 14 residues long.

CDR3 loop: CASSLTGVRNGYTF. The DNA for the CDR3 is TGTGCCAGCAGTTTGACAGGGGTTCGTAATGGCTACACCTTC. V gene TRBV12-3 or TRBV12-4 combines with J gene TRBJ1-2; 8 nucleotides agree with TRBD1. V shed 3 bases and J 6 bases; nucleotides not matched to a gene: 6. This CDR3 spans 14 amino acids.

In this sample, this clonotype turned up many times. The rearrangement links TRBV3-1 to TRBJ1-1; D is ambiguous. Germline lookup yields CDR1 LGHDT and CDR2 YNNKEL (reference sequence). This CDR3 contains 15 residues. Trimming took 1 base from V and 4 from J, leaving 13 bases between them. CDR3 residues: CASSQALAGGTEAFF. In nucleotides, the CDR3 is TGTGCCAGCAGCCAAGCCCTGGCAGGTGGCACTGAAGCTTTCTTT.